This T cell receptor beta chain was obtained from a study of CD8 T cells in ankylosing spondylitis (TCRdb year 2017). Notes on the research overall: The study set out to find disease-linked TCR variants by profiling T cell receptor beta repertoires in ankylosing spondylitis patients and healthy donors. Samples of peripheral blood were taken, and for ankylosing spondylitis patients, synovial fluid was collected as well. The whole study cohort included 90 to 120 healthy donors and 20 to 30 ankylosing spondylitis patients.

The paper as a whole reports these results and caveats: Some motif variants had previously been reported in the synovial fluid and blood of reactive arthritis patients, which suggests shared mechanisms of disease initiation. The disease-linked clones were reported as significantly enriched in matched synovial fluid samples from ankylosing spondylitis patients. Blood from ankylosing spondylitis patients appeared to be characterized by a TCR beta motif made up of several highly homologous amino acid variants. The disease-linked clones showed a CD8+ phenotype and occurred at relatively low frequencies in peripheral blood.

Notes on this clonotype: Its antigen is currently not known. Base qualities are not recorded, but no much larger clone differs from it by a single base.

V loses 0 bases at its end and J loses 5 bases; junction bases beyond the gene matches: 5. The CDR3 runs 15 amino acids, cysteine and phenylalanine included. This entry keeps only the CDR3 DNA: 45 bases, framed from base 1. CDR1 DFQATT and CDR2 SNEGSKA were looked up in the germline V gene (reference sequence). The data were produced on an Illumina HiSeq 2500. Quantitative 5'-RACE with molecular barcodes was used to prepare TCR beta libraries. Per the original workflow: To identify disease-linked TCR variants, a new computational method was used, one built on a probabilistic model of VDJ rearrangement. The public reads were reanalyzed by TCRdb: fastp trimming at Q25, MiXCR alignment, in-frame beta chains only. Rows with a matching CDR3 protein are joined into one entry that keeps the most common DNA and genes. The V and J calls come from TCRdb's annotation, not from the publication. This sample comprises 470,000 or so distinct CDR3 sequences, more than 25% of them detected only once. Under 0.9% of the sample comes from the top ten.

Sequenced input: blood, either unsorted or a sorted T cell fraction (not recorded which). The receptor comes from a male donor with ankylosing spondylitis. The chain couples TRBV20-1 to TRBJ1-4; TRBD1 fits 8 bases in the junction. Here the CDR3 is given as CSARDLGQGNEKLFF. The nucleotide sequence is given as TGCAGTGCTAGAGATCTTGGACAGGGAAATGAAAAACTGTTTTTT.